This T cell receptor beta chain is drawn from a study of immune heterogeneity within non-small cell lung tumors. Germline values: CDR1 WSHSY, CDR2 SAAADI. The junction had 2 bases not matched to a gene; V was cut back by 7 bases and J by 3 bases. The CDR3 runs to 12 residues. With 32 V and 13 J primers, multiplex PCR amplified the TCR beta CDR3. TCRdb analysed the multiplex PCR reads with MiXCR anew, one entry per CDR3 protein. The sample includes about 15,000 distinct CDR3 sequences, approximately 30% seen only once; the top ten take 12% to 15%. Whole-study findings and limits: With local tumor mutational burden, local T-cell clonality showed a moderate but significant correlation (R 0.3 to 0.4). Multiple tumor sites within a patient showed recurrence of identical dominant CDR3 beta clonotypes; site-unique high-frequency clones were present as well.

As to this clonotype: The antigen is unknown.

Genomic DNA extracted from bulk tumor tissue served as template. A total of roughly 620 ng was used per sample. Several biopsies per primary tumor, spaced far apart, were taken during surgery. The patients were newly diagnosed with non-small cell lung cancer, had not been treated, and had curative surgery. Donation came from patients with newly diagnosed non-small cell lung cancer who were having surgery with curative intent. This receptor was identified in a woman between 50 and 59 years old with non-small cell lung cancer. V and J are TRBV10-2 and TRBJ1-1; 7 bases match TRBD1. Specimen: lung tumor tissue. The CDR3 loop reads CASNTGDTEAFF. The CDR3 bases are TGCGCCAGCAATACAGGGGACACTGAAGCTTTCTTT.